The 20 T cell receptor beta chains given below trace back to one sample, sequenced in a study of tumor-infiltrating T cells and Merkel cell polyomavirus. Background on the study: The study examined CD8+ T cells specific for the Merkel cell polyomavirus KLL epitope.

Profiled with immunoSEQ multiplex PCR; TCRdb holds only in-frame clones, not every one. In the table there are 20,000 to 30,000 clones, 87% of which are singletons. All patients' tumors stained robustly positive for Merkel cell polyomavirus Large T antigen by immunohistochemistry. The sample comprised lymph node tissue. These TCRs come from a man aged 45 to 65 with Merkel cell carcinoma.

This chain links TRBV28 with TRBJ1-6, with TRBD1 as a possible D gene (6 bases). CDR3 length: 11 amino acids. Germline V gene lookup returns CDR1 MDHEN and CDR2 SYDVKM. Trimming took off 8 bases at V and 14 bases at J, with 13 bases between the two ends. The CDR3 loop is CASEHRDSLHF. The CDR3 nucleotides are TGTGCCAGCGAACACAGGGATTCCCTCCACTTT.

The chain couples TRBV25-1 to TRBJ2-6; TRBD2 agrees at 7 bases. The CDR3 is made up of 17 amino acids. CDR1 is MGHDK and CDR2 is SYGVNS in the germline V gene. V was clipped by 6 bases and J by 1 base; unmatched bases: 9. In nucleotides, the CDR3 is TGTGCCAGCAGCCCAAGGGAGGGACGGTCTGGGGCCAACGTCCTGACTTTC. Residues: CASSPREGRSGANVLTF.

The chain is built from TRBV7-2 and TRBJ2-1; 11 nucleotides line up with TRBD1. V lost 8 bases to trimming and J lost 8 bases; unmatched junction nucleotides: 5. The CDR3 has 13 amino acids. Germline loops: CDR1 SGHTA, CDR2 FQGNSA. The CDR3 loop is CASWGQGVDEQFF. DNA of the CDR3: TGTGCCAGCTGGGGACAGGGGGTCGATGAGCAGTTCTTC. Supplemented by reference TRBV7-2 and TRBJ2-1, the full variable domain reads GAGVSQSPSNKVTEKGKDVELRCDPISGHTALYWYRQSLGQGLEFLIYFQGNSAPDKSGLPSDRFSAERTGGSVSTLTIQRTQQEDSAVYLCASWGQGVDEQFFGPGTRLTVL.

The gene calls are TRBV28 and TRBJ2-7; D is ambiguous. CDR3 length: 11 residues. Germline V gene lookup returns CDR1 MDHEN and CDR2 SYDVKM. V lost 11 bases and J 0 bases, leaving 8 bases between the germline ends. This chain's CDR3 is CAAGSSYEQYF. CDR3 nucleotides: TGTGCCGCAGGATCCTCCTACGAGCAGTACTTC.

This sequence joins TRBV2 and TRBJ2-7; TRBD2 is a possible D gene (6 bases). The length of the CDR3 is 12 residues. Trimming took 6 bases from V and 4 from J, leaving 10 bases between them. The germline V gene has CDR1 SNHLY and CDR2 FYNNEI. The CDR3 DNA sequence: TGTGCCAGCAGGATGGGACTGTACGAGCAGTACTTC. Translating it yields CASRMGLYEQYF.

This clone was seen a handful of times. CDR3 DNA: TGTGCCAGCAGTGGGGTCGGGGAGACCCAGTACTTC. Protein: CASSGVGETQYF. The gene calls are TRBV6-1 and TRBJ2-5; unclear D gene. Germline loops: CDR1 MNHNS, CDR2 SASEGT. Trimming left V 4 bases short and J 5 bases short, with 8 bases between. CDR3 length: 12 residues.

V gene TRBV28 combines with J gene TRBJ1-5; 8 bases are shared with TRBD1. This CDR3 region has 16 residues. The V gene end was trimmed by 2 bases and the J gene end by 0 bases; junction bases not matched to a gene: 3. Germline assignment: CDR1 MDHEN and CDR2 SYDVKM. The CDR3 DNA reads TGTGCCAGCAGTTTACAGGGGGCCCTTAGCAATCAGCCCCAGCATTTT. Amino acids: CASSLQGALSNQPQHF.

The CDR3, as DNA: TGTGCCAGCACGGCGGTCCTTAGCACAGATACGCAGTATTTT. Protein: CASTAVLSTDTQYF. The chain joins TRBV2 to TRBJ2-3; D is unresolved. The V gene lost 7 bases and the J gene lost 0 bases, with 11 bases spanning the gap. The CDR3 consists of 14 residues. Germline assignment: CDR1 SNHLY and CDR2 FYNNEI.

The J gene is TRBJ1-6, the V gene TRBV7-8, with 10 bases lining up with TRBD1. Per the germline V gene, CDR1 is SGHVS and CDR2 is FQNEAQ. The J segment lost 3 bases and the V segment lost 4 bases, leaving 3 bases of the junction unmatched. This CDR3 spans 16 amino acids. In DNA form, the CDR3 reads TGTGCCAGCAGCTCGGGACAGGGGAACTATAATTCACCCCTCCACTTT. It yields the protein CASSSGQGNYNSPLHF.

The rearrangement uses TRBV14 and TRBJ2-1, with D perhaps TRBD1 (6 bases). V lost 4 bases and J 4 bases, leaving 20 bases between the germline ends. The germline V gene encodes CDR1 SGHDN and CDR2 FVKESK. The CDR3 totals 17 residues. The CDR3 DNA sequence: TGTGCCAGCAGCCCCTTCGACAGACAGGAGAAATACAATGAGCAGTTCTTC. This sequence encodes CASSPFDRQEKYNEQFF.

The rearrangement uses TRBV19 and TRBJ2-1; the match to TRBD2 covers 10 bases. CDR3 length equals 20 residues. Germline V CDR1 and CDR2: LNHDA, SQIVND (reference sequence). The J segment lost 4 bases and the V segment lost 3 bases, leaving 18 bases of the junction unmatched. CDR3 sequence: CASSMARASGRASKYNEQFF. CDR3 bases: TGTGCCAGTAGTATGGCCCGGGCGAGCGGGAGGGCCTCGAAGTACAATGAGCAGTTCTTC.

The chain has TRBV19 and TRBJ1-4, with a tentative D call TRBD1 (5 bases). The V gene lost 3 bases and the J gene lost 0 bases, with 14 bases spanning the gap. The CDR3 has 17 amino acids. Germline V gene sequence: CDR1 LNHDA, CDR2 SQIVND (reference sequence). The chain's CDR3 is CASSMFADTTTNEKLFF. CDR3 in DNA: TGTGCCAGTAGTATGTTTGCGGACACCACAACTAATGAAAAACTGTTTTTT.

This rearrangement joins TRBV28 to TRBJ2-5; 8 nucleotides line up with TRBD1. The CDR3 loop spans 15 amino acids. Per the germline V gene, CDR1 is MDHEN and CDR2 is SYDVKM. Germline trimming cut 8 bases from V and 5 bases from J; bases unmatched to any gene: 13. CDR3 in amino acids: CASGTGGTRRETQYF. CDR3 bases: TGTGCCAGCGGTACAGGGGGGACAAGGCGGGAGACCCAGTACTTC.

The V call is TRBV4-1, the J call TRBJ2-1, with TRBD1 identical over 8 bases. The germline V gene encodes CDR1 MGHRA and CDR2 YSYEKL. The CDR3 consists of 15 residues. Trimming at V came to 1 base and at J to 2 bases, leaving 1 base not matched to a gene. The CDR3 bases are TGCGCCAGCAGCCAAGGGACAGGGCCCTACAATGAGCAGTTCTTC. As protein: CASSQGTGPYNEQFF.

The chain has TRBV5-4 and TRBJ2-5; 9 positions agree with TRBD1. The DNA end is more similar to TRBJ2-7, so the J call may be wrong. This CDR3 region has 14 residues. Germline V lookup: CDR1 SGHNT, CDR2 YYREEE (reference sequence). The CDR3 DNA reads as TGTGCCAGCAGCCCCGGGACAGGGACCTACGAGCAGTACTTC. The encoded protein is CASSPGTGTYEQYF.

The chain carries TRBV6-1 and TRBJ1-6; tentative D call: TRBD1 (5 bases). Trimming stripped 2 bases from V and 7 bases from J, with 15 bases between. Germline V gene data show CDR1 as MNHNS and CDR2 as SASEGT. The CDR3 extends over 16 amino acids. CDR3 amino acids: CASSEFPARANSPLHF. CDR3 coding DNA: TGTGCCAGCAGTGAATTCCCCGCCAGGGCAAATTCACCCCTCCACTTT.

A note on this clone: Germline is not matched at one junction end, which may reflect a read error. The J gene is TRBJ2-7, the V gene TRBV13; 9 bases fit TRBD1. The CDR3 is made up of 15 amino acids. Germline values: CDR1 PRHDT, CDR2 FYEKMQ (reference sequence). The CDR3, as DNA: TGTGCCGGCAGCGGTGCCGGGACAGGGAGGCACGAGCAGTACTTC. Amino acids: CAGSGAGTGRHEQYF.

The chain employs TRBV9 and TRBJ1-1; no reliable D call. The V and J ends lost 3 bases and 4 bases respectively, with 10 bases between them. This CDR3 is built from 13 residues. Per the germline V gene, CDR1 is SGDLS and CDR2 is YYNGEE. The CDR3 protein is CASSAQPGTEAFF. As DNA, the CDR3 is TGTGCCAGCAGCGCCCAGCCGGGCACTGAAGCTTTCTTT.

The gene calls are TRBV7-2 and TRBJ1-5; no firm D call. The CDR3 spans 14 residues. Germline V lookup: CDR1 SGHTA, CDR2 FQGNSA. V was cut by 3 bases and J by 7 bases, with 13 bases left in between. As DNA, the CDR3 is TGTGCCAGCAGCTTTGGGTCCGGGGTGCAGCCCCAGCATTTT. Protein: CASSFGSGVQPQHF.

CDR3 amino acids: CAGGLANDEQFF. As DNA, the CDR3 is TGTGCCGGTGGACTAGCGAACGATGAGCAGTTCTTC. The chain links TRBV2 to TRBJ2-1, with 9 bases that match TRBD2. Germline loops: CDR1 SNHLY, CDR2 FYNNEI. The V and J ends lost 11 bases and 8 bases, in that order; junction bases with no gene match: 7. This CDR3 is 12 amino acids long.